This TCR beta chain was obtained from a study of blood T cells in healthy people across ages. General study points: Roughly linear age-related decline in beta diversity appeared, significant by age around 36.

For this clonotype: No antigen is known for it.

Samples each yielded at least 6 micrograms of total RNA. Alongside a J-beta primer mix, a sample-barcoded 5' primer served in a second PCR lasting roughly 6 to 12 cycles. TCRdb reprocessed the 5' RACE reads with MiXCR, giving one entry per CDR3 protein. Of hundreds of thousands of distinct CDR3 sequences in the sample, around 24% are singletons; the top ten hold 8.7%. These data were likewise used in another study, on T cells of mothers and their children. In that study: Thymic selection shapes TCR recombination output similarly in related and unrelated pairs.

This clonotype was sampled from a boy younger than 18 in good health. The sequenced sample consisted of blood.

The CDR3 sequence: CASSFPLGGQETQYF. In nucleotides, the CDR3 is TGTGCCAGCAGCTTTCCACTGGGGGGACAAGAGACCCAGTACTTC. The J gene is TRBJ2-5, the V gene TRBV7-2, with D perhaps matching TRBD2 (6 bases). With 3 bases removed from V and 2 bases from J, the gap between germline ends came to 13 bases. Germline V CDR1 and CDR2: SGHTA, FQGNSA. The CDR3 consists of 15 residues. Based on the CDR3 plus reference TRBV7-2 and TRBJ2-5, the full variable domain is GAGVSQSPSNKVTEKGKDVELRCDPISGHTALYWYRQSLGQGLEFLIYFQGNSAPDKSGLPSDRFSAERTGGSVSTLTIQRTQQEDSAVYLCASSFPLGGQETQYFGPGTRLLVL.